This is a list of T cell receptor beta chains from one sample in a study of blood T cell repertoires in COVID-19. TCRdb's table, derived via immunoSEQ multiplex PCR, lists solely in-frame clones and lacks some. The sample gives around 100,000 clones, 89% of which show up once; under 20% is in the top ten. Specimen: peripheral blood. The origin of the receptors is a woman at least 80 years old in a cohort sampled during active COVID-19. Each CDR3 is given with its conserved first and last residue. D genes are given only for firm matches. Size values are once, few and many counts, or a class for expanded clones, and some rows have none.

.,TRBJ2-2,.,TRBV5-1,CASSTTGELFF,TGCGCCAGCAGCACAACCGGGGAGCTGTTTTTT
.,TRBJ2-1,.,TRBV19,CASSTHNNEQFF,TGTGCCAGTAGTACCCACAACAATGAGCAGTTCTTC
.,TRBJ2-2,.,TRBV5-1,CASSLAQGTNTGELFF,TGCGCCAGCAGCTTGGCTCAGGGAACGAACACCGGGGAGCTGTTTTTT
TRBD1,TRBJ2-5,.,TRBV4-1,CASSHEGAAWGETQYF,TGCGCCAGCAGCCACGAGGGGGCGGCTTGGGGGGAGACCCAGTACTTC
.,TRBJ2-3,once,TRBV24-1,CATSSSGDTQYF,TGTGCCACCAGCTCCTCGGGAGATACGCAGTATTTT
TRBD1,TRBJ1-6,.,TRBV7-9,CASSSLQGDNSPLHF,TGTGCCAGCAGCTCCCTTCAGGGGGACAATTCACCCCTCCACTTT
.,TRBJ2-2,few,TRBV12-3/TRBV12-4,CASTLSGELFF,TGTGCCAGCACCTTATCCGGGGAGCTGTTTTTT
.,TRBJ1-6,.,TRBV6-6,CASSHRASGISNSPLHF,TGTGCCAGCAGTCACAGGGCCAGCGGGATTTCGAATTCACCCCTCCACTTT
TRBD2,TRBJ2-1,.,TRBV6-6,CASRRDYYNEQFF,TGTGCCAGCAGGAGGGACTATTACAATGAGCAGTTCTTC
.,TRBJ1-2,.,TRBV29-1,CSVSGGVGYGYTF,TGCAGCGTCTCGGGAGGGGTTGGGTATGGCTACACCTTC
.,TRBJ1-1,.,TRBV28,CASNRPPGGDTEAFF,TGTGCCAGCAATCGACCCCCCGGAGGGGACACTGAAGCTTTCTTT
.,TRBJ1-2,.,TRBV25-1,CASSRRGTDYGYTF,TGTGCCAGCAGCCGGAGGGGCACAGACTATGGCTACACCTTC
TRBD1,TRBJ2-7,once,TRBV10-3,CAISDLGQGGPYEQYF,TGTGCCATCAGTGACCTCGGACAGGGGGGCCCCTACGAGCAGTACTTC
TRBD1,TRBJ2-1,.,TRBV7-9,CASSTGQGAREQFF,TGTGCCAGCAGCACGGGACAGGGGGCTCGGGAGCAGTTCTTC
.,TRBJ2-2,.,TRBV3-1/TRBV3-2,CASSQGYSGELFF,TGTGCCAGCAGCCAAGGTTACAGCGGGGAGCTGTTTTTT